This is a list of T cell receptor beta chains from one sample in a study of blood T cell repertoires in COVID-19. This table comes from immunoSEQ multiplex PCR, and its TCRdb copy is limited to in-frame clones, with some not included. The sample shows around 220,000 clones, 79% of them seen only once. Sequencing was carried out using peripheral blood. The receptors shown here come from a woman in her thirties or forties with active or convalescent COVID-19. The CDR3 runs from the conserved cysteine through the conserved F or W. Each record gives: clone size, D gene, J gene, V gene, CDR3 protein, CDR3 DNA. A D gene is named only where the DNA matches it firmly. Part of the rows lack a size; the others show once, few, many or a class for expanded clones.

abundance: NA; d_gene: NA; j_gene: TRBJ1-3; v_gene: TRBV9; CDR3aa: CASSPTVSGNTIYF; CDR3nt: TGTGCCAGCAGCCCGACAGTGTCTGGAAACACCATATATTTT
abundance: NA; d_gene: NA; j_gene: TRBJ1-2; v_gene: TRBV11-2; CDR3aa: CASSLRFRDGYTF; CDR3nt: TGTGCCAGCAGCTTAAGGTTCCGGGATGGCTACACCTTC
abundance: NA; d_gene: TRBD1; j_gene: TRBJ1-5; v_gene: TRBV28; CDR3aa: CASREGTGGGQPQHF; CDR3nt: TGTGCCAGCAGAGAAGGGACAGGGGGCGGGCAGCCCCAGCATTTT
abundance: once; d_gene: NA; j_gene: TRBJ2-2; v_gene: TRBV5-1; CDR3aa: CASSIGGVHTGELFF; CDR3nt: TGCGCCAGCAGCATAGGAGGGGTTCACACCGGGGAGCTGTTTTTT
abundance: NA; d_gene: NA; j_gene: TRBJ2-2; v_gene: TRBV9; CDR3aa: CASSVESLTGELFF; CDR3nt: TGTGCCAGCAGCGTAGAGAGCTTAACCGGGGAGCTGTTTTTT
abundance: NA; d_gene: NA; j_gene: TRBJ2-3; v_gene: TRBV9; CDR3aa: CASNINQADTQYF; CDR3nt: TGTGCCAGCAACATAAACCAGGCAGATACGCAGTATTTT
abundance: few; d_gene: TRBD1; j_gene: TRBJ1-5; v_gene: TRBV15; CDR3aa: CATSQTGVGQPQHF; CDR3nt: TGTGCCACCAGCCAAACAGGGGTCGGACAGCCCCAGCATTTT
abundance: NA; d_gene: NA; j_gene: TRBJ1-6; v_gene: TRBV5-1; CDR3aa: CASSRTDLGQSPLHF; CDR3nt: TGCGCCAGCAGCCGGACAGACCTGGGGCAATCACCCCTCCACTTT
abundance: NA; d_gene: NA; j_gene: TRBJ1-1; v_gene: TRBV2; CDR3aa: CASTRGGTNTEAFF; CDR3nt: TGTGCCAGCACCCGGGGGGGCACGAACACTGAAGCTTTCTTT
abundance: NA; d_gene: NA; j_gene: TRBJ1-1; v_gene: TRBV9; CDR3aa: CASSPRVGTEAFF; CDR3nt: TGTGCCAGCAGCCCCAGGGTTGGGACTGAAGCTTTCTTT
abundance: NA; d_gene: NA; j_gene: TRBJ1-2; v_gene: TRBV29-1; CDR3aa: CSVVRQGSGGYTF; CDR3nt: TGCAGCGTTGTAAGGCAGGGGAGTGGAGGCTACACCTTC
abundance: NA; d_gene: NA; j_gene: TRBJ2-7; v_gene: TRBV3-1/TRBV3-2; CDR3aa: CASSQSSGIYEQYF; CDR3nt: TGTGCCAGCAGCCAAAGCTCAGGGATCTACGAGCAGTACTTC
abundance: NA; d_gene: NA; j_gene: TRBJ1-2; v_gene: TRBV30; CDR3aa: CAWSKKGDYGYTF; CDR3nt: TGTGCCTGGAGTAAAAAGGGGGACTATGGCTACACCTTC
abundance: NA; d_gene: NA; j_gene: TRBJ1-4; v_gene: TRBV6-6; CDR3aa: CASAVNEKLFF; CDR3nt: TGTGCCAGTGCAGTTAATGAAAAACTGTTTTTT
abundance: NA; d_gene: TRBD1; j_gene: TRBJ1-3; v_gene: TRBV6-1; CDR3aa: CASSEARQGAFGNTIYF; CDR3nt: TGTGCCAGCAGTGAAGCGAGACAGGGGGCTTTTGGAAACACCATATATTTT
abundance: NA; d_gene: NA; j_gene: TRBJ1-1; v_gene: TRBV2; CDR3aa: CASREGPGGTEAFF; CDR3nt: TGTGCCAGCAGGGAGGGCCCGGGGGGCACTGAAGCTTTCTTT
abundance: NA; d_gene: TRBD1; j_gene: TRBJ2-1; v_gene: TRBV11-3; CDR3aa: CASSPGTAVYNEQFF; CDR3nt: TGTGCCAGCAGCCCCGGGACAGCCGTTTACAATGAGCAGTTCTTC
abundance: NA; d_gene: TRBD1; j_gene: TRBJ2-5; v_gene: TRBV6-1; CDR3aa: CASRAGTGEETQYF; CDR3nt: TGTGCCAGCAGAGCCGGGACAGGAGAAGAGACCCAGTACTTC
abundance: once; d_gene: TRBD1; j_gene: TRBJ2-2; v_gene: TRBV23-1; CDR3aa: CASSRDRVLNTGELFF; CDR3nt: TGCGCCAGCAGTCGCGACAGGGTCTTGAACACCGGGGAGCTGTTTTTT
abundance: few; d_gene: NA; j_gene: TRBJ2-5; v_gene: TRBV5-4; CDR3aa: CASSLARRGGLETQYF; CDR3nt: TGTGCCAGCAGCTTGGCCCGCAGGGGCGGGTTAGAGACCCAGTACTTC
abundance: NA; d_gene: TRBD1; j_gene: TRBJ2-3; v_gene: TRBV7-7; CDR3aa: CASSSDRGRTQYF; CDR3nt: TGTGCTAGCAGCTCGGACAGGGGGCGGACGCAGTATTTT
abundance: NA; d_gene: NA; j_gene: TRBJ1-3; v_gene: TRBV27; CDR3aa: CASSQGGSGNTIYF; CDR3nt: TGTGCCAGCAGTCAAGGGGGTTCTGGAAACACCATATATTTT
abundance: NA; d_gene: TRBD1; j_gene: TRBJ2-2; v_gene: TRBV9; CDR3aa: CASSALAGGATGELFF; CDR3nt: TGTGCCAGCAGCGCCCTAGCAGGGGGCGCGACCGGGGAGCTGTTTTTT
abundance: NA; d_gene: NA; j_gene: TRBJ1-1; v_gene: TRBV30; CDR3aa: CAFRVDTEAFF; CDR3nt: TGTGCCTTCCGGGTAGACACTGAAGCTTTCTTT
abundance: NA; d_gene: NA; j_gene: TRBJ1-6; v_gene: TRBV13; CDR3aa: CASTLSSSSYNSPLHF; CDR3nt: TGTGCCAGCACCCTTAGCTCAAGCTCCTATAATTCACCCCTCCACTTT
abundance: NA; d_gene: TRBD1; j_gene: TRBJ2-7; v_gene: TRBV28; CDR3aa: CASSFLGQVLGDGYEQYF; CDR3nt: TGTGCCAGCAGTTTTTTGGGACAGGTCCTTGGTGATGGTTACGAGCAGTACTTC
abundance: once; d_gene: NA; j_gene: TRBJ2-2; v_gene: TRBV5-1; CDR3aa: CASSHQGRTNTGELFF; CDR3nt: TGCGCCAGCAGCCATCAGGGGCGAACGAACACCGGGGAGCTGTTTTTT
abundance: NA; d_gene: NA; j_gene: TRBJ1-1; v_gene: TRBV2; CDR3aa: CASSEARVGNTEAFF; CDR3nt: TGTGCCAGCAGTGAAGCCAGGGTAGGGAACACTGAAGCTTTCTTT
abundance: NA; d_gene: TRBD2; j_gene: TRBJ2-5; v_gene: TRBV5-1; CDR3aa: CASSPWTRQETQYF; CDR3nt: TGCGCCAGCAGCCCTTGGACTAGACAAGAGACCCAGTACTTC
abundance: once; d_gene: NA; j_gene: TRBJ1-1; v_gene: TRBV18; CDR3aa: CASSPPDSMNTEAFF; CDR3nt: TGTGCCAGCTCACCACCCGACAGTATGAACACTGAAGCTTTCTTT
abundance: NA; d_gene: TRBD1; j_gene: TRBJ1-1; v_gene: TRBV5-5; CDR3aa: CASRENGQAGTEAFF; CDR3nt: TGTGCCAGCAGGGAAAATGGACAGGCTGGGACTGAAGCTTTCTTT
abundance: NA; d_gene: NA; j_gene: TRBJ1-1; v_gene: TRBV6-4; CDR3aa: CASRGGTGTEAFF; CDR3nt: TGTGCCAGCCGGGGGGGGACGGGAACTGAAGCTTTCTTT
abundance: NA; d_gene: NA; j_gene: TRBJ1-3; v_gene: TRBV6-1; CDR3aa: CASSEPPGSGNTIYF; CDR3nt: TGTGCCAGCAGTGAACCCCCCGGCTCTGGAAACACCATATATTTT
abundance: NA; d_gene: NA; j_gene: TRBJ1-1; v_gene: TRBV10-3; CDR3aa: CAISEKGTQGTEAFF; CDR3nt: TGTGCCATCAGTGAAAAGGGGACTCAAGGAACTGAAGCTTTCTTT
abundance: NA; d_gene: NA; j_gene: TRBJ2-2; v_gene: TRBV10-3; CDR3aa: CAHRAGPSNTGELFF; CDR3nt: TGTGCCCACCGGGCGGGGCCCTCTAACACCGGGGAGCTGTTTTTT
abundance: NA; d_gene: TRBD2; j_gene: TRBJ2-3; v_gene: TRBV10-3; CDR3aa: CAIRGRGAPTDTQYF; CDR3nt: TGTGCCATCAGGGGGCGGGGGGCTCCCACAGATACGCAGTATTTT
abundance: few; d_gene: NA; j_gene: TRBJ1-3; v_gene: TRBV11-2; CDR3aa: CASSLDPIQVSGNTIYF; CDR3nt: TGTGCCAGCAGCTTAGACCCAATACAGGTCTCTGGAAACACCATATATTTT
abundance: NA; d_gene: TRBD2; j_gene: TRBJ2-3; v_gene: TRBV2; CDR3aa: CASSEARAGADTQYF; CDR3nt: TGTGCCAGCAGTGAAGCGCGGGCGGGGGCAGATACGCAGTATTTT
abundance: few; d_gene: NA; j_gene: TRBJ1-1; v_gene: TRBV7-2; CDR3aa: CASSLAVGPPEAFF; CDR3nt: TGTGCCAGCAGCTTAGCGGTTGGGCCCCCTGAAGCTTTCTTT
abundance: few; d_gene: TRBD1; j_gene: TRBJ1-1; v_gene: TRBV20-1; CDR3aa: CSASQDRAGTEAFF; CDR3nt: TGCAGTGCTAGTCAGGACAGGGCGGGCACTGAAGCTTTCTTT
abundance: NA; d_gene: TRBD1; j_gene: TRBJ1-1; v_gene: TRBV2; CDR3aa: CASSSRAGGFTEAFF; CDR3nt: TGTGCCAGCAGTTCCAGAGCAGGGGGATTCACTGAAGCTTTCTTT
abundance: NA; d_gene: TRBD1; j_gene: TRBJ1-6; v_gene: TRBV6-1; CDR3aa: CASSGQGGPYNSPLHF; CDR3nt: TGTGCCAGCAGTGGACAGGGGGGACCCTATAATTCACCCCTCCACTTT
abundance: NA; d_gene: NA; j_gene: TRBJ1-3; v_gene: TRBV7-2; CDR3aa: CASSPAGGSGNTIYF; CDR3nt: TGTGCCAGCAGTCCGGCGGGGGGCTCTGGAAACACCATATATTTT
abundance: NA; d_gene: NA; j_gene: TRBJ2-3; v_gene: TRBV11-2; CDR3aa: CASSLDGTRTDTQYF; CDR3nt: TGTGCCAGCAGCTTAGACGGGACACGCACAGATACGCAGTATTTT
abundance: NA; d_gene: TRBD2; j_gene: TRBJ2-1; v_gene: TRBV28; CDR3aa: CASRLGTSGGPEQFF; CDR3nt: TGTGCCAGCCGCTTGGGGACTAGCGGGGGACCTGAGCAGTTCTTC
abundance: NA; d_gene: TRBD1; j_gene: TRBJ1-2; v_gene: TRBV28; CDR3aa: CASRRGQGTNYGYTF; CDR3nt: TGTGCCAGCAGACGCGGACAGGGAACTAACTATGGCTACACCTTC
abundance: few; d_gene: TRBD2; j_gene: TRBJ2-1; v_gene: TRBV10-3; CDR3aa: CAISSGGVREQFF; CDR3nt: TGTGCCATCAGTAGCGGGGGGGTTCGTGAGCAGTTCTTC
abundance: NA; d_gene: TRBD1; j_gene: TRBJ1-6; v_gene: TRBV7-3; CDR3aa: CASSLSGGGSPLHF; CDR3nt: TGTGCCAGCAGCTTATCAGGGGGCGGTTCACCCCTCCACTTT
abundance: once; d_gene: TRBD1; j_gene: TRBJ1-4; v_gene: TRBV7-6; CDR3aa: CASSSRQGLNEKLFF; CDR3nt: TGTGCCAGCAGCTCTAGACAGGGCCTTAATGAAAAACTGTTTTTT
abundance: NA; d_gene: NA; j_gene: TRBJ1-2; v_gene: TRBV28; CDR3aa: CASMDRTANYGYTF; CDR3nt: TGTGCCAGTATGGACAGAACCGCTAACTATGGCTACACCTTC
abundance: NA; d_gene: NA; j_gene: TRBJ1-5; v_gene: TRBV2; CDR3aa: CASSERQGEDQPQHF; CDR3nt: TGTGCCAGCAGTGAAAGGCAGGGTGAGGATCAGCCCCAGCATTTT
abundance: NA; d_gene: NA; j_gene: TRBJ2-3; v_gene: TRBV5-5; CDR3aa: CASSLTRQRPTSDTQYF; CDR3nt: TGTGCCAGCAGCTTGACCCGACAGAGACCCACATCGGATACGCAGTATTTT
abundance: once; d_gene: NA; j_gene: TRBJ1-1; v_gene: TRBV6-5; CDR3aa: CASTTGQGLFTEAFF; CDR3nt: TGTGCCAGCACCACAGGGCAGGGATTGTTCACTGAAGCTTTCTTT
abundance: few; d_gene: TRBD2; j_gene: TRBJ2-1; v_gene: TRBV27; CDR3aa: CASSRSGGASYNEQFF; CDR3nt: TGTGCCAGCAGTAGATCCGGGGGGGCGTCCTACAATGAGCAGTTCTTC
abundance: NA; d_gene: TRBD1; j_gene: TRBJ1-5; v_gene: TRBV10-3; CDR3aa: CATATGVNQPQHF; CDR3nt: TGTGCCACCGCGACAGGGGTCAATCAGCCCCAGCATTTT
abundance: NA; d_gene: NA; j_gene: TRBJ2-3; v_gene: TRBV7-3; CDR3aa: CASRPSASSTDTQYF; CDR3nt: TGTGCCAGCAGGCCGAGCGCCAGTAGCACAGATACGCAGTATTTT
abundance: NA; d_gene: TRBD2; j_gene: TRBJ2-5; v_gene: TRBV19; CDR3aa: CASSMASTSGGPNQETQYF; CDR3nt: TGTGCCAGTAGTATGGCCTCGACTAGCGGGGGGCCGAACCAAGAGACCCAGTACTTC
abundance: NA; d_gene: NA; j_gene: TRBJ2-6; v_gene: TRBV19; CDR3aa: CASKPGFSSGANVLTF; CDR3nt: TGTGCCAGTAAGCCGGGGTTTAGCTCTGGGGCCAACGTCCTGACTTTC